The 22 T cell receptor beta chains listed next were all sequenced from one sample in a study of vaccination effects on CD4 cells after COVID-19. Sequencing in the ViraFEST assay came after antigen-specific CD4+ T cells had been expanded with viral peptide pools, which were used to stimulate PBMC. Culture proceeded for more than nine days, and CD4+ T cells were then isolated. The assay was immunoSEQ multiplex PCR, and TCRdb's table has in-frame clones only and misses some. The data show 50,000 to 65,000 clones, roughly four fifths seen once. These TCRs are of unknown antigen specificity. This specimen consisted of CD4+ T cells from PBMCs cultured with HCoV-229E spike peptides, obtained before COVID-19 vaccination. These receptors came from a human donor who received a COVID-19 vaccine.

J is TRBJ1-3 and V is TRBV4-1; D is undetermined. Germline V gene data show CDR1 as MGHRA and CDR2 as YSYEKL. The CDR3 spans 12 residues. Trimming stripped 5 bases from V and 8 bases from J, with 10 bases between. CDR3 sequence: CASSLEVDTIYF. The CDR3 nucleotides read TGCGCCAGCAGCTTGGAAGTGGACACCATATATTTT.

The gene calls are TRBV19 and TRBJ2-3; 8 bases map to TRBD1. V shed 3 bases, J shed 2 bases, and the junction held 4 bases outside the gene matches. Germline V gives CDR1 LNHDA, CDR2 SQIVND (reference sequence). The CDR3 covers 15 residues. The CDR3 region is CASSIFRGPTDTQYF. CDR3 DNA sequence: TGTGCCAGTAGTATCTTCAGGGGGCCCACAGATACGCAGTATTTT.

V and J are TRBV29-1 and TRBJ2-1, with TRBD2 matching over 7 bases. The CDR3 contains 16 residues. The V gene end was trimmed by 5 bases and the J gene end by 8 bases; junction bases not matched to a gene: 18. Per the germline V gene, CDR1 is SQVTM and CDR2 is ANQGSEA. The CDR3, as DNA: TGCAGCGTTTTGGGCAGCGGGGAGTCGGAGGGATATGAGCAGTTCTTC. Amino acid sequence: CSVLGSGESEGYEQFF.

This sequence joins TRBV19 and TRBJ1-1, with D unresolved. The CDR3 has 14 residues. The germline V gene has CDR1 LNHDA and CDR2 SQIVND (reference sequence). V shed 3 bases and J shed 3 bases, with 11 bases lying between them. The CDR3 DNA reads as TGTGCCAGTAGTATGCGGGGTACGGACACTGAAGCTTTCTTT. Translating it yields CASSMRGTDTEAFF.

This clone was seen a single time. CDR3 in amino acids: CASSPPTDTQYF. In DNA, the CDR3 is TGTGCCAGCAGCCCCCCCACAGATACGCAGTATTTT. The rearrangement links TRBV7-9 to TRBJ2-3, with D uncertain. This CDR3 has 12 amino acids. Germline CDR1 reads SEHNR; CDR2 reads FQNEAQ (reference sequence). Between the trimmed V and J ends, which lost 5 bases and 2 bases, there was a span of 5 bases.

The chain joins TRBV11-2 to TRBJ1-4; D is possibly TRBD1 (5 bases). V was clipped by 3 bases and J by 5 bases, with 16 bases between them. Germline CDR1 reads SGHAT; CDR2 reads FQNNGV. The CDR3 covers 16 residues. In nucleotides, the CDR3 is TGTGCCAGCAGCTTTGGGCGGTCGGGGCAAAATGAAAAACTGTTTTTT. Translated, it gives CASSFGRSGQNEKLFF.

V is TRBV7-3 and J is TRBJ1-2; TRBD1 is a possible D gene (5 bases). CDR1 and CDR2 (germline): SGHTA, FQGTGA. The CDR3 extends over 14 amino acids. Deletions cut 1 base from V and 2 bases from J, with 8 bases between. The CDR3 loop is CASSLIPGNYGYTF. The CDR3 region has the DNA TGTGCCAGCAGCTTAATTCCAGGGAACTATGGCTACACCTTC.

The rearrangement links TRBV29-1 to TRBJ2-5; TRBD2 matches 7 bases. In germline, CDR1 is SQVTM, CDR2 ANQGSEA. The CDR3 runs to 14 residues. V was pared by 7 bases and J by 1 base, with 9 bases of the junction left unmatched. CDR3 protein: CSALVGGIQETQYF. For the CDR3, the DNA is TGCAGCGCCCTGGTGGGAGGGATCCAAGAGACCCAGTACTTC. Full variable domain (remainder filled in from reference TRBV29-1 and TRBJ2-5): SAVISQKPSRDICQRGTSLTIQCQVDSQVTMMFWYRQQPGQSLTLIATANQGSEATYESGFVIDKFPISRPNLTFSTLTVSNMSPEDSSIYLCSALVGGIQETQYFGPGTRLLVL.

J is TRBJ1-5 and V is TRBV18, with D maybe TRBD1 (5 bases). V lost 4 bases, J lost 2 bases, and 18 bases lay in between. The V gene's germline CDR1 is KGHSH and CDR2 LQKENI. This CDR3 is built from 17 residues. The CDR3 spells CASSLGTLKGGNQPQHF. CDR3 coding DNA: TGTGCCAGCTCACTTGGAACCCTGAAAGGGGGCAATCAGCCCCAGCATTTT.

The rearrangement links TRBV29-1 to TRBJ1-2, with unresolved D. Germline CDR1 is SQVTM and CDR2 is ANQGSEA. This CDR3 is built from 12 residues. The ends were cut back, 6 bases at V and 0 bases at J, with 8 bases in the middle. The CDR3 sequence: CSVIGTNYGYTF. CDR3 DNA: TGCAGCGTGATAGGAACTAACTATGGCTACACCTTC.

This chain connects TRBV19 to TRBJ1-5; 9 bases are a match to TRBD1. Looked up from germline, CDR1 is LNHDA and CDR2 is SQIVND (reference sequence). Trimming cost V 7 bases and J 6 bases; bases outside gene matches: 10. CDR3 size: 15 residues. CDR3 sequence: CASTSGTGLGQPQHF. For the CDR3, the DNA is TGTGCCAGTACCTCCGGGACAGGGTTGGGTCAGCCCCAGCATTTT.

V usage is TRBV5-1 and J usage is TRBJ2-2; 7 positions match TRBD1. Per germline, CDR1 SGHRS and CDR2 YFSETQ. There are 15 residues in the CDR3. J was trimmed by 4 bases and V by 4 bases; bases with no gene match: 7. Here the CDR3 reads CASSAGTVGTGELFF. The CDR3 nucleotides read TGCGCCAGCAGCGCAGGGACAGTAGGCACCGGGGAGCTGTTTTTT.

The chain carries TRBV30 and TRBJ2-1, with a tentative D call TRBD2 (6 bases). Germline CDR1 reads GTSNPN; CDR2 reads SVGIG (reference sequence). Trimming pared 0 bases from V and 3 bases from J, leaving 6 bases between. The CDR3 has 13 amino acids. The CDR3, as DNA: TGTGCCTGGAGTGTGGGGGGCTACAATGAGCAGTTCTTC. Protein product: CAWSVGGYNEQFF. The whole variable domain, filled in from reference TRBV30 and TRBJ2-1, reads SQTIHQWPATLVQPVGSPLSLECTVEGTSNPNLYWYRQAAGRGLQLLFYSVGIGQISSEVPQNLSASRPQDRQFILSSKKLLLSDSGFYLCAWSVGGYNEQFFGPGTRLTVL.

The chain employs TRBV11-2 and TRBJ2-4; D might be TRBD2 (5 bases). This CDR3 region has 15 residues. V was trimmed by 6 bases and J by 0 bases, leaving 12 bases between them. Germline V gene lookup returns CDR1 SGHAT and CDR2 FQNNGV. The CDR3 loop is CASRMGVSAKNIQYF. In nucleotides, the CDR3 is TGTGCCAGCAGAATGGGAGTCTCAGCCAAAAACATTCAGTACTTC.

The chain has TRBV12-5 and TRBJ2-2; no clear D gene. Between the trimmed V and J ends, which lost 0 bases and 1 base, there was a span of 9 bases. Germline CDR1 LGHNT, CDR2 FRNRAP. This CDR3 is built from 16 residues. The CDR3 sequence: CASGLVRSLNTGELFF. For the CDR3, the DNA is TGTGCTAGTGGTTTGGTACGGTCTTTGAACACCGGGGAGCTGTTTTTT.

The chain is built from TRBV18 and TRBJ2-1, with 7 bases aligning to TRBD1. V was clipped by 6 bases and J by 2 bases; unmatched bases: 1. This CDR3 is 13 amino acids long. The germline V gene has CDR1 KGHSH and CDR2 LQKENI. The CDR3 is CASSGTAYNEQFF. The DNA for the CDR3 is TGTGCCAGCTCCGGGACAGCCTACAATGAGCAGTTCTTC.

The chain employs TRBV5-6 and TRBJ1-4; D is unclear. Germline V gives CDR1 SGHDT, CDR2 YYEEEE. The CDR3 runs to 14 residues. V shed 1 base and J shed 5 bases, with 9 bases lying between them. CDR3 nucleotide sequence: TGTGCCAGCAGCTTGCATGGATTCAATGAAAAACTGTTTTTT. It encodes CASSLHGFNEKLFF.

The genes are TRBV14 and TRBJ1-2; maybe TRBD1 (5 bases). V was pared by 9 bases and J by 2 bases, with 13 bases between. This CDR3 spans 13 amino acids. From germline, CDR1 is SGHDN and CDR2 FVKESK. The CDR3 DNA reads TGTGCCAGAAGAGGGGATTTGAACTATGGCTACACCTTC. Its translation is CARRGDLNYGYTF.

This chain uses TRBV5-1 with TRBJ2-1; D remains unclear. The V end lost 3 bases, the J end lost 4 bases, and 8 bases lay between the germline ends. The CDR3 covers 13 residues. Germline CDR1 and CDR2: SGHRS and YFSETQ. CDR3 in DNA: TGCGCCAGCAGCTCGGTCGGGTACAATGAGCAGTTCTTC. Amino acid sequence: CASSSVGYNEQFF.

V and J are TRBV5-4 and TRBJ2-3; either TRBD1 or TRBD2 may supply D (5 bases each). Germline V lookup: CDR1 SGHNT, CDR2 YYREEE (reference sequence). Trimming removed 3 bases from V and 0 bases from J, with 5 bases in between. This CDR3 is 13 amino acids long. This CDR3 is CASSWDSTDTQYF. The CDR3 coding sequence is TGTGCCAGCAGCTGGGACAGCACAGATACGCAGTATTTT.

This chain joins TRBV4-1 and TRBJ1-5; D unclear. The CDR3 is made up of 14 amino acids. CDR1 MGHRA and CDR2 YSYEKL come from the germline V gene. The ends were cut back, 2 bases at V and 5 bases at J, with 10 bases in the middle. Written as DNA, the CDR3 is TGCGCCAGCAGCCAATCTATGGGATATCAGCCCCAGCATTTT. Its protein product is CASSQSMGYQPQHF.

The chain joins TRBV5-5 to TRBJ1-5, with TRBD1 as a possible D gene (6 bases). Per germline, CDR1 SGHKS and CDR2 YYEKEE (reference sequence). This CDR3 comprises 18 residues. Trimming stripped 1 base from V and 7 bases from J, with 24 bases between. Here the CDR3 reads CASSLFTTLQGGEQPQHF. CDR3 bases: TGTGCCAGCAGCTTGTTCACTACCCTACAGGGAGGAGAGCAGCCCCAGCATTTT.